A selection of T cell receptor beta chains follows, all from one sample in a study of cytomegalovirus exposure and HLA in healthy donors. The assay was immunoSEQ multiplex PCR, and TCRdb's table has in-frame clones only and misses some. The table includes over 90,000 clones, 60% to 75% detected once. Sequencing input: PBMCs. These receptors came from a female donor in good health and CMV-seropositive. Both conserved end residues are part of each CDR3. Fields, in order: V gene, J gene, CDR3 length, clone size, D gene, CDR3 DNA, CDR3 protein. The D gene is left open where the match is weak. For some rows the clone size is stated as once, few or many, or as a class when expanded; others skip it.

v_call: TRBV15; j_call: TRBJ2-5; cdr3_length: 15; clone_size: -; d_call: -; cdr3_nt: TGTGCCACCAGCAGAGCAGGACTTAAGAAAGAGACCCAGTACTTC; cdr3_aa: CATSRAGLKKETQYF
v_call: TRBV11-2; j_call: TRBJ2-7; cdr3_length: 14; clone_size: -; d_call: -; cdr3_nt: TGTGCCAGCAGCTTAGATATGGCAGGCTACGAGCAGTACTTC; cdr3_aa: CASSLDMAGYEQYF
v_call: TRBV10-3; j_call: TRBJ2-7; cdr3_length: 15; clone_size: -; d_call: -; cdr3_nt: TGTGCCTCCCAAGGAGGGGCAAAAGGGGCATACGAGCAGTACTTC; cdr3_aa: CASQGGAKGAYEQYF
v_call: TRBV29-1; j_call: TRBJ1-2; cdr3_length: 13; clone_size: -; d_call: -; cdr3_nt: TGCAGCGTTGAAGTAGGGGCTAACTATGGCTACACCTTC; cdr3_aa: CSVEVGANYGYTF
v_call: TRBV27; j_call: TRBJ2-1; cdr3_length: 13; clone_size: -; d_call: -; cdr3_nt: TGTGCCAGCAGCCAAGGGGTTGGAAATGAGCAGTTCTTC; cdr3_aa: CASSQGVGNEQFF
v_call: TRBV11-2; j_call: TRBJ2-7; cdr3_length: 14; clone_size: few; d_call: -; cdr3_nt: TGTGCCAGCAGCTTAGTCGGAGATACCCACGAGCAGTACTTC; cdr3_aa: CASSLVGDTHEQYF
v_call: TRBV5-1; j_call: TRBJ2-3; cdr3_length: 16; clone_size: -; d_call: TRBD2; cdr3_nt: TGCGCCAGCAGCCAAGCACTAGCGGGGGGAACAGATACGCAGTATTTT; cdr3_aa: CASSQALAGGTDTQYF
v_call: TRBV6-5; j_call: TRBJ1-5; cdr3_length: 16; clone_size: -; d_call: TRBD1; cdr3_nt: TGTGCCAGCAGTTACTCCGGGACAGCTAGCAATCAGCCCCAGCATTTT; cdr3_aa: CASSYSGTASNQPQHF
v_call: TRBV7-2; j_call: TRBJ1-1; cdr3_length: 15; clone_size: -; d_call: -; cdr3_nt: TGTGCCAGCAGCTTAGCAACTGCCTTGAACACTGAAGCTTTCTTT; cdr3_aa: CASSLATALNTEAFF
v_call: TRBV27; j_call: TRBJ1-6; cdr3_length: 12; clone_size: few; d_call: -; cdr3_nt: TGTGCCAGCACCCTCTCAGGGTCACCCCTCCACTTT; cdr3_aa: CASTLSGSPLHF
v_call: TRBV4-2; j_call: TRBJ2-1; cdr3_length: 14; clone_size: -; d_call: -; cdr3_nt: TGTGCCAGCAGCCCCCGCAGGACTCGGAATGAGCAGTTCTTC; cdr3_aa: CASSPRRTRNEQFF
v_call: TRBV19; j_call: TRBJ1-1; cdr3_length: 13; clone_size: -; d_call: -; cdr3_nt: TGTGCCAGTGGAATACAGGGATACACTGAAGCTTTCTTT; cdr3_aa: CASGIQGYTEAFF
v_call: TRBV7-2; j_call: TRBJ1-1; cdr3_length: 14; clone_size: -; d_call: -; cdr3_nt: TGTGCCAGCAGCTTAGTACCCTCGAGGGCTGAAGCTTTCTTT; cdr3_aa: CASSLVPSRAEAFF
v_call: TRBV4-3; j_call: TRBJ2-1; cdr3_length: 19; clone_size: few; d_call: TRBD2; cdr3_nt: TGCGCCAGCAGCCAATACTTTAGGACTAGCGGGGGGGCTAAAGATGAGCAGTTCTTC; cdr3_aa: CASSQYFRTSGGAKDEQFF
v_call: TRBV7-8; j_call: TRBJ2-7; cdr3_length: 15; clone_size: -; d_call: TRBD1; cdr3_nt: TGTGCCAGCAGAATAGACAGGGGACAAGCCTACGAGCAGTACTTC; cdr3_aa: CASRIDRGQAYEQYF
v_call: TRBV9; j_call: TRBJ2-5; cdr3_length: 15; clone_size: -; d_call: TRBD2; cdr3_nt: TGTGCCAGCAGTCCGGGGGGGCCTTATCAAGAGACCCAGTACTTC; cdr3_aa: CASSPGGPYQETQYF
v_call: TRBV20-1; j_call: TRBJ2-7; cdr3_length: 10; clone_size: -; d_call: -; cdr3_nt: TGCAGTCCGACTCAGTTCGAGCAGTACTTC; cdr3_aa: CSPTQFEQYF
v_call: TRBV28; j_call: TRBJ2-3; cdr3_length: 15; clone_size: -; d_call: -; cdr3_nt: TGTGCCAGCAGTGCACCCCGGGAAGGGACAGATACGCAGTATTTT; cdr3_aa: CASSAPREGTDTQYF
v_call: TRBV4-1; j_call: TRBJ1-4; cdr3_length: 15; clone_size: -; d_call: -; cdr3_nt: TGCGCCAGCAGCCAAGAAAGTCTAGGTAATGAAAAACTGTTTTTT; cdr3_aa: CASSQESLGNEKLFF
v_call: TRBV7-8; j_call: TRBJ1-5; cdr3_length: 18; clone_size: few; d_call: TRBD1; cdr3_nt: TGTGCCAGCAGCCCCGGGGGCGGGACAGGGTATAGCAATCAGCCCCAGCATTTT; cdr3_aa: CASSPGGGTGYSNQPQHF
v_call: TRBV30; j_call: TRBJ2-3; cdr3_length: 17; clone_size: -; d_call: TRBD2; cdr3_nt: TGTGCCTGGAGTGTAGGGGGAAGAATAGCGGGGAAAGATACGCAGTATTTT; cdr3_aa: CAWSVGGRIAGKDTQYF
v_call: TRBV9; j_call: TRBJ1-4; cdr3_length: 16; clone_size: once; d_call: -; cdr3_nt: TGTGCCAGCAGCGTTCGCGGGGGCGCTTGGAATGAAAAACTGTTTTTT; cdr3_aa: CASSVRGGAWNEKLFF
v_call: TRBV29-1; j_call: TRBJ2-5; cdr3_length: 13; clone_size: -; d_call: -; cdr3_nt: TGCAGCGTTGATGTGGGAGGCCAAGAGACCCAGTACTTC; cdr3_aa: CSVDVGGQETQYF
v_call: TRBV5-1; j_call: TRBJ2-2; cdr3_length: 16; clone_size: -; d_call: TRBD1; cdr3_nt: TGCGCCAGCAGCCCGTACGCAGGGGGTCCGACCGGGGAGCTGTTTTTT; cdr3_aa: CASSPYAGGPTGELFF
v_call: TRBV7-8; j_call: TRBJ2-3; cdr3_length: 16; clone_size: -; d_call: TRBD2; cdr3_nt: TGTGCCAGCAGCCCACGGGACTATCCGGAGGCAGATACGCAGTATTTT; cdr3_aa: CASSPRDYPEADTQYF
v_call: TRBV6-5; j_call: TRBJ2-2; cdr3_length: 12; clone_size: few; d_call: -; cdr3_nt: TGTGCCAGCAGGCTATTCACCGGGGAGCTGTTTTTT; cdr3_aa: CASRLFTGELFF
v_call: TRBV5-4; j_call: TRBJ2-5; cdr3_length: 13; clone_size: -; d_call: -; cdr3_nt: TGTGCCAGCAGCTTGGTCACAGGAGAGACCCAGTACTTC; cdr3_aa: CASSLVTGETQYF
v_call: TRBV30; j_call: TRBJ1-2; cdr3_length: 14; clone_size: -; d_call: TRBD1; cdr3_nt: TGTGCCTGGAGGGGACAGGGTCCAATGTATGGCTACACCTTC; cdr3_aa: CAWRGQGPMYGYTF
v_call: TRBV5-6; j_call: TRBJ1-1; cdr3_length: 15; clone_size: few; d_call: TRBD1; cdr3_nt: TGTGCCAGCAGCCTTTTCGGACAGGGGACCACTGAAGCTTTCTTT; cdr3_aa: CASSLFGQGTTEAFF
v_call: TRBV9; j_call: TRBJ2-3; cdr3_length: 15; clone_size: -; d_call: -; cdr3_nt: TGTGCCAGCAGCGTAGAGGCGGGATGGACAGATACGCAGTATTTT; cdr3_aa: CASSVEAGWTDTQYF
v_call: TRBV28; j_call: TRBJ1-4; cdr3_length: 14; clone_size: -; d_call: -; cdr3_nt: TGTGCCACCTATAAACAGGGAATTGGCGAAAAACTGTTTTTT; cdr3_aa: CATYKQGIGEKLFF
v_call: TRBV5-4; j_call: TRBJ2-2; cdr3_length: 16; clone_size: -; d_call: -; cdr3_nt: TGTGCCAGCAGCTTGGATCACGGGGGAGACACCGGGGAGCTGTTTTTT; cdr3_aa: CASSLDHGGDTGELFF
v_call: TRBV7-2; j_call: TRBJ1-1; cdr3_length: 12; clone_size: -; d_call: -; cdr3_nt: TGTGCCAGCAGCTTCTCTTACACTGAAGCTTTCTTT; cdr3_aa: CASSFSYTEAFF
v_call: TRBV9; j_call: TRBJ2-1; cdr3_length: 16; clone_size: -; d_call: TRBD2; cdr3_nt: TGTGCCAGCAGCGTAGTGAGTAGCGGGCTCTACAATGAGCAGTTCTTC; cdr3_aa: CASSVVSSGLYNEQFF
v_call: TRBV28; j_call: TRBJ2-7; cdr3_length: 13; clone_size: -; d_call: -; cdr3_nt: TGTGCCAGCAACCTGCCCGGGAGCCACGAGCAGTACTTC; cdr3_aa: CASNLPGSHEQYF
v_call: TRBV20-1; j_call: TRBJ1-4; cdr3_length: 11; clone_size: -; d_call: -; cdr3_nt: TGCAGTGCTAGTTCGAATGAAAAACTGTTTTTT; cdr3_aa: CSASSNEKLFF
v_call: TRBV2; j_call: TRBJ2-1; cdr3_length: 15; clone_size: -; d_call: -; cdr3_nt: TGTGCCAGCAGGAACAGGGTCCTCTCCTACAATGAGCAGTTCTTC; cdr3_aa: CASRNRVLSYNEQFF
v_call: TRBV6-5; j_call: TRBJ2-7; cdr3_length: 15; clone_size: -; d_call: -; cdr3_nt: TGTGCCAGCAGCCCCCGACAGGCCCTAAGGGTCGAGCAGTACTTC; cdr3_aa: CASSPRQALRVEQYF
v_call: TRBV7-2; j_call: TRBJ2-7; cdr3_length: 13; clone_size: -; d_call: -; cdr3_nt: TGTGCCAGCAGCGCCCTCAGGGGTTACGAGCAGTACTTC; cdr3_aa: CASSALRGYEQYF
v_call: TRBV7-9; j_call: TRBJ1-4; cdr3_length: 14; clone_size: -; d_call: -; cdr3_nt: TGTGCCAGCAGCTTGGGGACACCTAATGAAAAACTGTTTTTT; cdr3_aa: CASSLGTPNEKLFF